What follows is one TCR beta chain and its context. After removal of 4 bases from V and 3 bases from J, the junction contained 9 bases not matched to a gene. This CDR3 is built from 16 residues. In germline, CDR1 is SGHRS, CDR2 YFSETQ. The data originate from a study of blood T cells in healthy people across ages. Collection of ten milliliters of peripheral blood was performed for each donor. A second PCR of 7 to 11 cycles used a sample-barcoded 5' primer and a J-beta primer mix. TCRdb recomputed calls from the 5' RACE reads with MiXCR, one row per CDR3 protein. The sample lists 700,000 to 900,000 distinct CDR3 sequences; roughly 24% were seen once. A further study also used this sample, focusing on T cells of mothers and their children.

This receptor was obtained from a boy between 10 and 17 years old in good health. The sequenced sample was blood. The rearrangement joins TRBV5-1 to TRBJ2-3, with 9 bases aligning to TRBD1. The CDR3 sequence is CASSVGQGRWTDTQYF. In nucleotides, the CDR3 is TGCGCCAGCAGCGTGGGACAGGGAAGGTGGACAGATACGCAGTATTTT.